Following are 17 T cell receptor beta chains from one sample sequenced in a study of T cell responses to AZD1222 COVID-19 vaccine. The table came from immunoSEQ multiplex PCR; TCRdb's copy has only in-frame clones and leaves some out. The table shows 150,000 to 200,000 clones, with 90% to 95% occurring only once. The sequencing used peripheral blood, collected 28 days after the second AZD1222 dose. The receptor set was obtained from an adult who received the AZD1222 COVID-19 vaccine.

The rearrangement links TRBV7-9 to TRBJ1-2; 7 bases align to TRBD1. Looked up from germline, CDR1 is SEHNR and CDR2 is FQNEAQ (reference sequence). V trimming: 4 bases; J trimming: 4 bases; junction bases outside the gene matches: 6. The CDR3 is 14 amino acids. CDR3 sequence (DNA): TGTGCCAGCAGCTCGGCCGACAGGGTCTATGGCTACACCTTC. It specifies CASSSADRVYGYTF. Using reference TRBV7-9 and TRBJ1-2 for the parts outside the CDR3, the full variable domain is DTGVSQNPRHKITKRGQNVTFRCDPISEHNRLYWYRQTLGQGPEFLTYFQNEAQLEKSRLLSDRFSAERPKGSFSTLEIQRTEQGDSAMYLCASSSADRVYGYTFGSGTRLTVV.

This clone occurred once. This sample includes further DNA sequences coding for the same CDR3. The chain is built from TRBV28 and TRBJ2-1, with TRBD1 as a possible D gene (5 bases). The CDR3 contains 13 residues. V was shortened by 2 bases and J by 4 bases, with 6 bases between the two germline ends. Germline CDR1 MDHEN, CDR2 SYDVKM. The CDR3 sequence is CASSLRGYNEQFF. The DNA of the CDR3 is TGTGCCAGCAGTTTAAGGGGATACAATGAGCAGTTCTTC.

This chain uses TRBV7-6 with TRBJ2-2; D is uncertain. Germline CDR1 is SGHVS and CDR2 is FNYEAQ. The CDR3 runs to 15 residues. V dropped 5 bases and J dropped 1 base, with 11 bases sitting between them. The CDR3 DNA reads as TGTGCCAGCAGCCTCGGACCGATGAACACCGGGGAGCTGTTTTTT. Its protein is CASSLGPMNTGELFF.

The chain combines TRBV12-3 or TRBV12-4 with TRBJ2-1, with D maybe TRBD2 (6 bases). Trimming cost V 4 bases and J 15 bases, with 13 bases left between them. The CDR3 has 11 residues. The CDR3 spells CASSSKRVGFF. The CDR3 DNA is TGTGCCAGCAGTTCCAAGCGGGTGGGGTTCTTC.

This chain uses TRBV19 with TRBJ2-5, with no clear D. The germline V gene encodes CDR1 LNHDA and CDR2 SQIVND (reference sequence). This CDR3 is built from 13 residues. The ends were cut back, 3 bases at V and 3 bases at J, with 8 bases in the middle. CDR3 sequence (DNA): TGTGCCAGTAGTATCACAAGAGAAGAGACCCAGTACTTC. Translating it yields CASSITREETQYF. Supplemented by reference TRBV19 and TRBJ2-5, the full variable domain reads DGGITQSPKYLFRKEGQNVTLSCEQNLNHDAMYWYRQDPGQGLRLIYYSQIVNDFQKGDIAEGYSVSREKKESFPLTVTSAQKNPTAFYLCASSITREETQYFGPGTRLLVL.

The CDR3 DNA follows: TGTGCCAGCAGCTTAGAGGCAGGCCCAGATACGCAGTATTTT. Residues: CASSLEAGPDTQYF. The chain is built from TRBV7-2 and TRBJ2-3; D is undetermined. Looked up from germline, CDR1 is SGHTA and CDR2 is FQGNSA. The CDR3 extends over 14 amino acids. Trimming took off 1 base at V and 4 bases at J, with 9 bases between the two ends. Combining the CDR3 with reference TRBV7-2 and TRBJ2-3 gives the whole variable domain GAGVSQSPSNKVTEKGKDVELRCDPISGHTALYWYRQSLGQGLEFLIYFQGNSAPDKSGLPSDRFSAERTGGSVSTLTIQRTQQEDSAVYLCASSLEAGPDTQYFGPGTRLTVL.

The CDR3 region is CATTGRIGTEAFF. CDR3 nucleotides: TGTGCCACCACAGGGAGGATAGGCACTGAAGCTTTCTTT. The rearrangement uses TRBV11-2 and TRBJ1-1; a possible D gene is TRBD1 (6 bases). The CDR3 sequence is 13 residues long. Trimming took off 10 bases at V and 4 bases at J, with 16 bases between the two ends. CDR1 and CDR2 (germline): SGHAT, FQNNGV.

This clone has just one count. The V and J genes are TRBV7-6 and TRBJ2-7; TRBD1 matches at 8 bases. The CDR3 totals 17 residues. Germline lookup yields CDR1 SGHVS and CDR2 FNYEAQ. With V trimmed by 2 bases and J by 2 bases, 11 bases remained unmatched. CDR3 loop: CASSLSTGGKNTYEQYF. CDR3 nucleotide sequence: TGTGCCAGCAGCTTATCTACAGGGGGTAAAAATACCTACGAGCAGTACTTC.

The CDR3 DNA follows: TGCGCCAGCAGCTCTCAAAGCTCTGGAAACACCATATATTTT. It codes for CASSSQSSGNTIYF. The chain joins TRBV4-3 to TRBJ1-3; D is ambiguous. CDR1 is LGHNA and CDR2 is YSLEER in the germline V gene. This CDR3 comprises 14 residues. Trimming removed 5 bases at V and 0 bases at J, with 8 bases between.

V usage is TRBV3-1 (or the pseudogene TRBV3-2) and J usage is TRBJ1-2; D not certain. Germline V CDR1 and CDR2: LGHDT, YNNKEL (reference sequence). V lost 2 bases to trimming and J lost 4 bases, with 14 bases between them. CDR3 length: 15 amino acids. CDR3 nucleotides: TGTGCCAGCAGCCAATTCCCCCAGACTCCCTATGGCTACACCTTC. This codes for CASSQFPQTPYGYTF.

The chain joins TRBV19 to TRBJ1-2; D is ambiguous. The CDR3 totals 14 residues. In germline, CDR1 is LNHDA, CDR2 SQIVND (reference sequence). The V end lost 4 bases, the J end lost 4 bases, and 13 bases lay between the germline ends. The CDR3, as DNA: TGTGCCAGTAGTAAGGGCGAGGAGGTCTATGGCTACACCTTC. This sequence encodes CASSKGEEVYGYTF.

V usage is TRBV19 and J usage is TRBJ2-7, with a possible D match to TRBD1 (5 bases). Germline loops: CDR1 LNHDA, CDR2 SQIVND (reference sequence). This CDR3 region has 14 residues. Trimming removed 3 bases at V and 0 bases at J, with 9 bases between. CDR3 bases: TGTGCCAGTAGTATGACAGCTCGCTCCTACGAGCAGTACTTC. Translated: CASSMTARSYEQYF.

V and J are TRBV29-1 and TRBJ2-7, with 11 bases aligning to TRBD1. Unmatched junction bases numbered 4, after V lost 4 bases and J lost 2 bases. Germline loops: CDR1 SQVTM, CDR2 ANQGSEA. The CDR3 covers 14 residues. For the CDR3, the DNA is TGCAGCGTTGCCTTGGGACAGGGGGCCTACGAGCAGTACTTC. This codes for CSVALGQGAYEQYF.

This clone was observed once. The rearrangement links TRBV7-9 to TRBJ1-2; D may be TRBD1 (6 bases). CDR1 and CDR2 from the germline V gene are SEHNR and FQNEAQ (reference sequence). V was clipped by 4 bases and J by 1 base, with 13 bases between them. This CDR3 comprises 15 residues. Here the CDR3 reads CASSSTYRDNYGYTF. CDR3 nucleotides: TGTGCCAGCAGCTCAACCTACAGGGATAACTATGGCTACACCTTC.

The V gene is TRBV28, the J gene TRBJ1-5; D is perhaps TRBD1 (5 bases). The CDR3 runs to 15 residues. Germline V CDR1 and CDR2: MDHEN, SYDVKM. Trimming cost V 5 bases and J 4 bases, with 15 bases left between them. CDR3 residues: CASSSIGQGNQPQHF. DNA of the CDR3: TGTGCCAGCAGTAGCATCGGACAAGGAAATCAGCCCCAGCATTTT.

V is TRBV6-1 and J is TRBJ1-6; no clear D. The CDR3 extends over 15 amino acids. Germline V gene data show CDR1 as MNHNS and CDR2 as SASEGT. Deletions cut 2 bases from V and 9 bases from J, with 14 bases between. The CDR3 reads CASSEMGLGISPLHF. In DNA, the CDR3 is TGTGCCAGCAGTGAAATGGGTTTGGGCATTTCACCCCTCCACTTT.

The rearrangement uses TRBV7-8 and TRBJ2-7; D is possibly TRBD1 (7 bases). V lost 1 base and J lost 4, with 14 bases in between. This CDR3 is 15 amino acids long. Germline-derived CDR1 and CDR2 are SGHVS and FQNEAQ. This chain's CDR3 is CASSLVGGGRYEQYF. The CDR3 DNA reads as TGTGCCAGCAGCTTAGTTGGAGGGGGCAGATACGAGCAGTACTTC. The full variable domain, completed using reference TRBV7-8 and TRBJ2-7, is GAGVSQSPRYKVAKRGQDVALRCDPISGHVSLFWYQQALGQGPEFLTYFQNEAQLDKSGLPSDRFFAERPEGSVSTLKIQRTQQEDSAVYLCASSLVGGGRYEQYFGPGTRLTVT.